This T cell receptor (gamma chain) was profiled in a study of gamma-delta chains in newborns, infants, children. V lost 5 bases to trimming and J lost 2 bases; unmatched junction nucleotides: 0. Germline V gives CDR1 GITISATS, CDR2 ISYDGTV (reference sequence). The CDR3 contains 15 residues. TCRdb fed the reads to CATT. Among fewer than 750 gamma-chain clones, roughly 40% were seen once, and the ten largest hold 32%. This clone qualifies as medium-sized. One base away lies a much larger clone, so this may be a sequencing read error. Different DNA sequences within this sample yield the same CDR3. This chain uses TRGV9 with TRGJP. The J gene was not available in TCRdb and was assigned here by matching the DNA to germline segments. This sequence was found in a child who was a newborn, infant or young child, either healthy, febrile or measles-vaccinated (not recorded which). The sequencing input was blood. The CDR3, as DNA: TGTGCCTTGTGGGGGCAAGAGTTGGGCAAAAAAATCAAGGTATTT. This codes for CALWGQELGKKIKVF.